This TCR beta chain is drawn from a study of T-cell reconstitution after alpha-beta-depleted transplantation in children. Unique molecular identifiers were incorporated during preparation of the TCRbeta library. From the PCR reads, TCRdb called clonotypes with MiXCR, one entry per CDR3 protein. The data show 250,000 to 400,000 distinct CDR3 sequences, around 25% seen once. Findings and limits, study-wide: Some patients owed their high day-60 TCRbeta diversity to surviving recipient T cells and thymic progenitors.

CDR1 and CDR2 from the germline V gene are KGHSH and LQKENI. The CDR3 runs to 14 residues. V gave up 1 base and J gave up 2 bases, with 7 bases separating them. This clonotype has just a few counts. Its antigen is unknown. This TCR was sampled from a male patient aged 10-17 years who had a stem cell transplant for acute lymphoblastic leukemia, so the T cells may come from the graft donor. The chain recombines TRBV18 with TRBJ2-3; D ambiguous. The sample consisted of PBMCs, mostly from graft donor cells, taken 180 days after TCRalphabeta/CD19-depleted stem cell transplant. CDR3 region: CASSPRADTDTQYF. CDR3 nucleotides: TGTGCCAGCTCACCACGGGCAGACACAGATACGCAGTATTTT.